The source of this TCR beta chain is a study of shared clonotypes between healthy human individuals. Selected positively for CCR7 and CD45RO-negative, naive CD8 cells excluded terminally differentiated effector memory CD45RA+ cells. The authors loaded about 0.2 ug DNA, some 32,000 T cell genomes, into sorted-subset replicate PCRs. Some clones are missing from TCRdb's copy, which holds only in-frame ones; the method was immunoSEQ multiplex PCR. The sample has some 2,100,000 clones, more than 85% seen once. This CDR3 comprises 18 residues. Germline V gene sequence: CDR1 SGDLS, CDR2 YYNGEE. Trimming cost V 4 bases and J 0 bases; bases outside gene matches: 7.

The clonotype originates from a man aged 18 to 29 in good health. Some clones in this sample may be carry-over from other donors' samples. The sample taken for sequencing was naive CD8+ T cells from PBMCs. The chain uses TRBV9 and TRBJ2-1; 13 bases are shared with TRBD2. The CDR3 protein is CASSTGTSGIRSYNEQFF. The CDR3 region has the DNA TGTGCCAGCAGCACCGGGACTAGCGGGATTCGCTCCTACAATGAGCAGTTCTTC.